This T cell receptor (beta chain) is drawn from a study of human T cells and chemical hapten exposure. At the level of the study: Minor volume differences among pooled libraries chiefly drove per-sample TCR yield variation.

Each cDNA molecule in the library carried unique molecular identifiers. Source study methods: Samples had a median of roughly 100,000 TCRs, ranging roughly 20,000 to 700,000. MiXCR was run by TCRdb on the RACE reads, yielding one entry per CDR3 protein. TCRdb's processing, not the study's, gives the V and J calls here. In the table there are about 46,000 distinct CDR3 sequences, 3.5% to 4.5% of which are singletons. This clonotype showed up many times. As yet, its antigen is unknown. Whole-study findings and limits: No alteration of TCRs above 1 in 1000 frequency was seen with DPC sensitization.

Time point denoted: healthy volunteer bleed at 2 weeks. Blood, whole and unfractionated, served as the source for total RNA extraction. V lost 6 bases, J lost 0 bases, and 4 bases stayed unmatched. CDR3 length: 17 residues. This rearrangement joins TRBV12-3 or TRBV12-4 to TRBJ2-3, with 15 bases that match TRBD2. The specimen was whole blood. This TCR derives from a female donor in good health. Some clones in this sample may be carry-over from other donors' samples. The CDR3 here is CASRAGLAGGSTDTQYF. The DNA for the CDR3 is TGTGCCAGCAGGGCAGGACTAGCGGGGGGGAGCACAGATACGCAGTATTTT.